This T cell receptor (beta chain) appears in the sequencing data of a study of blood T cell repertoires in COVID-19 (dated by TCRdb to 2020 to 2021). For the wider study: Collaborator samples came from the United States, Italy and Spain and covered acute and convalescent phases of COVID-19. The prospective study material was composed of cDNA or gDNA derived from T cells, B-cell-depleted T cells, or PBMCs. Subjects who had been exposed to COVID-19, were actively infected with it, or had recovered from it provided the deeply sampled blood TCRbeta repertoires that made up the dataset. A freely available public database, intended as a resource for researchers studying the immune response to SARS-CoV-2, is where the repertoires were released. The samples were drawn from the first 160 participants of the ongoing ImmuneRACE study and from 950 to 1,500 subjects provided by 6 global collaborators. The sample metadata nearly always contained a de-identified subject ID, COVID-19 status, age in years and sex. HLA class I and class II types, where available, came from metadata supplied by the sample provider rather than from assay-based typing.

On the study overall, not on this receptor specifically: How much clinical and demographic metadata was included differed by source and by participant, and the metadata was provided uncurated.

The CDR3 spans 13 residues, from the cysteine through the phenylalanine. The DNA shown is the 39-base CDR3, in frame from base 1. As encoded in the germline V gene, CDR1 is SGHRS while CDR2 is YFSETQ. Deletion took 5 bases off V and 0 bases off J, with a span of 8 bases between the germline ends. On this clone: This receptor's antigen is unknown. It has no much larger one-base neighbor in the sample; base qualities were not kept.

At one collaborating source in Seattle, patients were enrolled during active infection and were followed longitudinally through the course of disease. Each collaborating institution followed its own protocols to collect whole blood in K2EDTA tubes. For TCRbeta analysis, collaborators shipped samples in one of three forms: frozen whole blood, isolated PBMCs, or DNA extracted from either of those sample types. TCRbeta CDR3 regions were amplified from genomic DNA using the immunoSEQ Assay, a bias-controlled multiplex PCR. Regarding the original processing steps: Nucleated cell counts per sample were estimated from amplification of reference gene primers within the assay. Sequence reads were collapsed and filtered to measure the absolute abundance of every unique TCRbeta CDR3 rearrangement. For each sample, productive Simpson clonality was calculated by taking the square root of Simpson's diversity index across productive rearrangements. What TCRdb holds here is the immuneACCESS table cut down to in-frame rearrangements. Part of the clones is not present; checked against another copy, under half of the missing clones reflect an unresolved V gene, and the others are unexplained. V, J and clone size were drawn from that table, and D and trimming were deduced from the DNA. Here the sample has some 330,000 clones; nearly 90% occur a single time. The ten most abundant clones make up 1.8% of the sample.

The specimen was peripheral blood. The V and J segments used are TRBV5-1 and TRBJ1-1; the D gene lacks a confident call. The sequence came from a woman in her 30s with COVID-19, enrolled during active disease. The DNA reads TGCGCCAGCAGGCCTAATCTGAACACTGAAGCTTTCTTT. The translation is CASRPNLNTEAFF. Extended through the reference TRBV5-1 and TRBJ1-1 proteins, this CDR3 yields the full variable domain: KAGVTQTPRYLIKTRGQQVTLSCSPISGHRSVSWYQQTPGQGLQFLFEYFSETQRNKGNFPGRFSGRQFSNSRSEMNVSTLELGDSALYLCASRPNLNTEAFFGQGTRLTVV.